Shown below are 28 T cell receptor beta chains from a single sample sequenced in a study of cytotoxic CD8 clonotypes in ibrutinib-treated CLL. Sequencing was performed with immunoSEQ multiplex PCR; in TCRdb, only in-frame clones are kept and a portion is missing. The table lists about 300,000 clones, approximately 67% of them singletons, with just under 6.5% in the top ten. Specimen: PBMCs, collected after 36 months of ibrutinib treatment. These receptors originate from a human donor with chronic lymphocytic leukemia.

The rearrangement links TRBV29-1 to TRBJ1-2, with a weak D call TRBD1 (5 bases). Germline values: CDR1 SQVTM, CDR2 ANQGSEA. The germline V and J ends were trimmed by 4 bases and 8 bases, with 11 bases remaining between them. The CDR3 runs to 11 residues. In DNA, the CDR3 is TGCAGCGTTGTTGAGGGGTTAGGCTACACCTTC. Amino acid sequence: CSVVEGLGYTF.

V and J are TRBV19 and TRBJ2-7; 11 bases agree with TRBD2. The CDR3 runs to 16 residues. Trimming removed 5 bases from V and 3 bases from J; junction bases left unmatched: 9. Germline V CDR1 and CDR2: LNHDA, SQIVND (reference sequence). The DNA for the CDR3 is TGTGCCAGTAGTGGGGTTCTAGCGGGGGGATACTACGAGCAGTACTTC. Protein product: CASSGVLAGGYYEQYF.

Notes on this clone: One junction end does not reproduce the germline sequence, and a read error may be involved. The chain employs TRBV7-2 and TRBJ1-2; D not certain. The germline CDR1 and CDR2 sequences are SGHTA and FQGNSA. This CDR3 region has 12 residues. The CDR3 region is CVSSPSPYGYTF. In DNA form, the CDR3 reads TGTGTCAGCAGCCCGTCACCATATGGCTACACCTTC.

The chain has TRBV2 and TRBJ1-1; D not resolved. The CDR3 is 13 residues long. CDR1 is SNHLY and CDR2 is FYNNEI in the germline V gene. Deletions cut 1 base from V and 6 bases from J, with 9 bases between. Written as DNA, the CDR3 is TGTGCCAGCAGTGAAGGGCAGCACTCTGAAGCTTTCTTT. It specifies CASSEGQHSEAFF. The full variable domain, in which reference TRBV2 and TRBJ1-1 provide the parts outside the CDR3, is EPEVTQTPSHQVTQMGQEVILRCVPISNHLYFYWYRQILGQKVEFLVSFYNNEISEKSEIFDDQFSVERPDGSNFTLKIRSTKLEDSAMYFCASSEGQHSEAFFGQGTRLTVV.

V is TRBV5-6 and J is TRBJ1-2; the D is unclear. Germline CDR1 SGHDT, CDR2 YYEEEE. The CDR3 spans 15 residues. Trimming stripped 2 bases from V and 4 bases from J, with 15 bases between. CDR3 sequence reads: CASSFGVVLAYGYTF. The DNA for the CDR3 is TGTGCCAGCAGCTTTGGGGTCGTTTTAGCCTATGGCTACACCTTC. Drawing the rest from reference TRBV5-6 and TRBJ1-2, the complete variable domain is DAGVTQSPTHLIKTRGQQVTLRCSPKSGHDTVSWYQQALGQGPQFIFQYYEEEERQRGNFPDRFSGHQFPNYSSELNVNALLLGDSALYLCASSFGVVLAYGYTFGSGTRLTVV.

The chain couples TRBV7-9 to TRBJ2-1; the D gene is possibly TRBD2 (6 bases). V shed 7 bases and J shed 9 bases, with 13 bases lying between them. CDR1 SEHNR and CDR2 FQNEAQ come from the germline V gene (reference sequence). This CDR3 spans 12 amino acids. CDR3 sequence (DNA): TGTGCCAGCATCCTCGACGGGGGTGAGCAGTTCTTC. Amino acids: CASILDGGEQFF.

Written as DNA, the CDR3 is TGTGCCAGCACCTGGACTGCGAAAGATAATTCACCCCTCCACTTT. It yields the protein CASTWTAKDNSPLHF. This chain connects TRBV2 to TRBJ1-6; D unresolved. Germline V gene sequence: CDR1 SNHLY, CDR2 FYNNEI. This CDR3 spans 15 amino acids. V gave up 7 bases and J gave up 5 bases, with 15 bases separating them.

The CDR3 DNA follows: TGCAGCGTCGAAATTAGACAGTCGGGGGCTTTCTTT. It is translated as CSVEIRQSGAFF. This sequence joins TRBV29-1 and TRBJ1-1; tentatively, D is TRBD1 (5 bases). Germline loops: CDR1 SQVTM, CDR2 ANQGSEA. V dropped 6 bases and J dropped 11 bases, with 19 bases sitting between them. CDR3 length equals 12 residues.

The rearrangement links TRBV11-2 to TRBJ2-4, with 8 bases that match TRBD2. From germline, CDR1 is SGHAT and CDR2 FQNNGV. V was clipped by 5 bases and J by 0 bases; unmatched bases: 6. The CDR3 is made up of 16 amino acids. The CDR3 sequence is CASSPSRGGAKNIQYF. CDR3 bases: TGTGCCAGCAGCCCTTCCCGGGGGGGAGCCAAAAACATTCAGTACTTC. Combining the CDR3 with reference TRBV11-2 and TRBJ2-4 gives the whole variable domain EAGVAQSPRYKIIEKRQSVAFWCNPISGHATLYWYQQILGQGPKLLIQFQNNGVVDDSQLPKDRFSAERLKGVDSTLKIQPAKLEDSAVYLCASSPSRGGAKNIQYFGAGTRLSVL.

There are a few counts of this clone. The gene calls are TRBV2 and TRBJ2-3; D remains ambiguous. The germline V and J ends were trimmed by 2 bases and 2 bases, with 11 bases remaining between them. Germline values: CDR1 SNHLY, CDR2 FYNNEI. There are 15 residues in the CDR3. The CDR3 bases are TGTGCCAGCAGTGAAATGGGCCGACTCACAGATACGCAGTATTTT. Protein product: CASSEMGRLTDTQYF.

The chain is built from TRBV5-6 and TRBJ2-6; TRBD1 aligns across 9 bases. The CDR3 spans 16 residues. CDR1 is SGHDT, CDR2 YYEEEE, per germline. The trim removed 7 bases at V and 12 bases at J, leaving 17 bases unmatched. As DNA, the CDR3 is TGTGCCAGCGGGCTTGGACAGGGGCTCAGGAACACCGTCCTGACTTTC. Protein: CASGLGQGLRNTVLTF.

This clone was picked up a small number of times. This chain uses TRBV5-4 with TRBJ2-1; a possible D gene is TRBD2 (6 bases). CDR3 length equals 17 residues. Germline V gives CDR1 SGHNT, CDR2 YYREEE (reference sequence). Trimming took off 5 bases at V and 1 base at J, with 19 bases between the two ends. The CDR3, as DNA: TGTGCCAGCAGTTGGCTAGCGCGAGCCGAATCCTACAATGAGCAGTTCTTC. It specifies CASSWLARAESYNEQFF. Supplemented by reference TRBV5-4 and TRBJ2-1, the full variable domain reads ETGVTQSPTHLIKTRGQQVTLRCSSQSGHNTVSWYQQALGQGPQFIFQYYREEENGRGNFPPRFSGLQFPNYSSELNVNALELDDSALYLCASSWLARAESYNEQFFGPGTRLTVL.

The rearrangement joins TRBV5-1 to TRBJ2-6; D is possibly TRBD2 (6 bases). The CDR3 consists of 16 residues. Germline loops: CDR1 SGHRS, CDR2 YFSETQ. V was cut by 4 bases and J by 0 bases, with 11 bases left in between. The CDR3 DNA is TGCGCCAGCAGCGGGGGGTCCGTCTCTGGGGCCAACGTCCTGACTTTC. This encodes CASSGGSVSGANVLTF.

J is TRBJ2-5 and V is TRBV11-2; D unresolved. Between the trimmed V and J ends, which lost 1 base and 5 bases, there was a span of 14 bases. This CDR3 contains 15 residues. Germline CDR1 and CDR2: SGHAT and FQNNGV. The CDR3 nucleotides read TGTGCCAGCAGCTTAGTAAGAGGTGGCGCGGAGACCCAGTACTTC. Translation: CASSLVRGGAETQYF.

The J gene is TRBJ2-7, the V gene TRBV5-4, with 13 bases lining up with TRBD2. The CDR3 length is 15 residues. V dropped 4 bases and J dropped 2; count of bases not matched to a gene: 3. From germline, CDR1 is SGHNT and CDR2 YYREEE (reference sequence). CDR3 nucleotide sequence: TGTGCCAGCAGCCATGGACTAGCGGGAGCCTACGAGCAGTACTTC. Translation gives CASSHGLAGAYEQYF.

The chain recombines TRBV7-9 with TRBJ2-2; 7 nucleotides line up with TRBD1. Losses at the gene ends were 1 base for V and 4 bases for J; bases not matched to a gene: 3. Germline assignment: CDR1 SEHNR and CDR2 FQNEAQ (reference sequence). The CDR3 length is 15 residues. CDR3 in DNA: TGTGCCAGCAGCTTAGGACAGGGCTTCACCGGGGAGCTGTTTTTT. Protein: CASSLGQGFTGELFF.

The chain links TRBV20-1 to TRBJ2-2, with D hard to call. CDR1 DFQATT and CDR2 SNEGSKA come from the germline V gene (reference sequence). The V end was cut by 5 bases, the J end by 5 bases, with 3 bases between. The CDR3 loop spans 10 amino acids. CDR3 region: CSAWTGELFF. In nucleotides, the CDR3 is TGCAGTGCTTGGACCGGGGAGCTGTTTTTT.

The rearrangement uses TRBV10-1 and TRBJ2-5; 9 bases map to TRBD2. The CDR3 sequence is 14 residues long. In germline, CDR1 is WNHNN, CDR2 SYGVQD (reference sequence). The ends lost 7 bases at V and 5 bases at J; junction bases unmatched: 8. The CDR3: CASINSGRRETQYF. As DNA, the CDR3 is TGCGCCAGCATCAATAGCGGGAGACGTGAGACCCAGTACTTC.

This clone appeared a few times. The chain has TRBV2 and TRBJ2-3; either TRBD1 or TRBD2 may fit D (6 bases each). The length of the CDR3 is 13 residues. The ends were cut back, 5 bases at V and 1 base at J, with 7 bases in the middle. Germline-derived CDR1 and CDR2 are SNHLY and FYNNEI. The CDR3 bases are TGTGCCAGCAGTCGGGGGCGCACAGATACGCAGTATTTT. Its translation is CASSRGRTDTQYF.

The V gene is TRBV5-1, the J gene TRBJ2-7; 8 bases match TRBD1. The germline CDR1 and CDR2 sequences are SGHRS and YFSETQ. The CDR3 covers 14 residues. V dropped 1 base and J dropped 4; count of bases not matched to a gene: 4. DNA of the CDR3: TGCGCCAGCAGCTTGACCGGGACAGGTTACGAGCAGTACTTC. It is translated as CASSLTGTGYEQYF.

This chain links TRBV7-2 with TRBJ2-3; D remains unclear. This CDR3 has 14 amino acids. V shed 2 bases and J shed 5 bases, with 11 bases lying between them. Germline CDR1 is SGHTA and CDR2 is FQGNSA. The CDR3 is CASSLTPVVDTQYF. The DNA of the CDR3 is TGTGCCAGCAGCTTAACCCCAGTTGTAGATACGCAGTATTTT.

The chain combines TRBV5-5 with TRBJ1-6; no clear D. Trimming removed 4 bases at V and 6 bases at J, with 14 bases between. CDR3 size: 15 residues. Germline V lookup: CDR1 SGHKS, CDR2 YYEKEE (reference sequence). Written as DNA, the CDR3 is TGTGCCAGCAGCACGGCCGGGGTACCTAATTCACCCCTCCACTTT. It encodes CASSTAGVPNSPLHF.

The V gene is TRBV7-8, the J gene TRBJ2-5; 9 bases align to TRBD2. The DNA end is more similar to TRBJ2-7, so the J call may be wrong. CDR1 and CDR2 from the germline V gene are SGHVS and FQNEAQ. The CDR3 is 15 residues long. CDR3 DNA sequence: TGTGCCAGCAGCTTACGTAGCGGGAGAGGTTACGAGCAGTACTTC. This gives the protein CASSLRSGRGYEQYF.

The rearrangement joins TRBV11-3 to TRBJ2-1; possible D gene TRBD2, 6 bases. The CDR3 sequence is 15 residues long. V dropped 5 bases and J dropped 6 bases, with 17 bases sitting between them. The germline gives CDR1 SGHNT, CDR2 YENEEA. In DNA, the CDR3 is TGTGCCAGCAGCCTGAGACTAGTTTCGGGCAATGAGCAGTTCTTC. As protein: CASSLRLVSGNEQFF.

The CDR3 spells CASSLRPNYGYTF. The CDR3 DNA follows: TGTGCCAGCTCCCTCCGCCCAAACTATGGCTACACCTTC. V is TRBV6-4 and J is TRBJ1-2; no definite D call. Trimming pared 8 bases from V and 2 bases from J, leaving 12 bases between. Per the germline V gene, CDR1 is MRHNA and CDR2 is SNTAGT. This CDR3 region has 13 residues.

The chain has TRBV28 and TRBJ2-7; 7 bases are shared with TRBD1. This CDR3 contains 17 residues. Trimming cost V 6 bases and J 2 bases; bases outside gene matches: 16. Germline V gene data show CDR1 as MDHEN and CDR2 as SYDVKM. CDR3 nucleotide sequence: TGTGCCAGCAGCCCTACACAGGGGTGGGTAGGCCCCTACGAGCAGTACTTC. It translates to CASSPTQGWVGPYEQYF.

The chain employs TRBV6-4 and TRBJ2-3; no firm D call. The germline gives CDR1 MRHNA, CDR2 SNTAGT. This CDR3 region has 12 residues. Trimming removed 3 bases at V and 2 bases at J, with 3 bases between. The CDR3 loop is CASSDNTDTQYF. For the CDR3, the DNA is TGTGCCAGCAGTGATAACACAGATACGCAGTATTTT.

J is TRBJ2-3 and V is TRBV7-3; D is unresolved. V was clipped by 5 bases and J by 6 bases, with 15 bases between them. This CDR3 contains 14 residues. CDR1 SGHTA and CDR2 FQGTGA come from the germline V gene. DNA of the CDR3: TGTGCCAGCAGCGCAGAAGTGTCTGCTGATACGCAGTATTTT. It translates to CASSAEVSADTQYF.